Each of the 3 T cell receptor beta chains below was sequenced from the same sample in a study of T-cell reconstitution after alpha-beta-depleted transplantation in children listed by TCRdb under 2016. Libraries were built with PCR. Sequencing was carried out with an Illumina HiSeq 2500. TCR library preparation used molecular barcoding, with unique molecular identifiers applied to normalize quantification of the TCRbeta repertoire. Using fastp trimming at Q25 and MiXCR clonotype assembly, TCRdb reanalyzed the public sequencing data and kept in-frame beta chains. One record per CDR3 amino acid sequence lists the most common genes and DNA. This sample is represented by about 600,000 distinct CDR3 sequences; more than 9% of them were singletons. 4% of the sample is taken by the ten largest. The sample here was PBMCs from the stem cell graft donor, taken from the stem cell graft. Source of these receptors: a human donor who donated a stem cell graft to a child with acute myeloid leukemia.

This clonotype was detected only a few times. The CDR3 DNA is TGCAGTGCTACTAGGACTAGCGGTAGCACAGATACGCAGTATTTT. It translates to CSATRTSGSTDTQYF. The chain carries TRBV20-1 and TRBJ2-3; 10 bases fit TRBD2. V lost 4 bases and J lost 0; bases outside the gene matches: 4. This CDR3 region has 15 residues. CDR1 and CDR2 (germline): DFQATT, SNEGSKA (reference sequence).

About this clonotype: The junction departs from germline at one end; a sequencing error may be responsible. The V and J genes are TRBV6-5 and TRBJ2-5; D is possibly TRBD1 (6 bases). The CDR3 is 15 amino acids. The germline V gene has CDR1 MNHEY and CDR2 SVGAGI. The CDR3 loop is CAGSYLDSTGETQYF. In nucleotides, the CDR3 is TGTGCCGGCAGTTACCTGGACAGTACCGGAGAGACCCAGTACTTC.

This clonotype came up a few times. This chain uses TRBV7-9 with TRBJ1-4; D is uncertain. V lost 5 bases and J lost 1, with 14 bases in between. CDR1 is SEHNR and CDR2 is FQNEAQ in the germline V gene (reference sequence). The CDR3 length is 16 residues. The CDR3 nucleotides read TGTGCCAGCAGCCAGCAGAAAGTACAAACTAATGAAAAACTGTTTTTT. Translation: CASSQQKVQTNEKLFF.